Detailed here is one T cell receptor beta chain. A much larger clone lies one base from this, so it may be a read error. Sample time point: persistent/refractory GD, antithyroid drugs over 5 years with positive TRAb. The TCR library was made from RNA extracted from PBMCs. Clinicians diagnosed Graves' disease using American Thyroid Association guidelines. Patients were enrolled at an endocrinology department in Xi'an, China. The data were taken from a study of regulatory T cells in long-lasting Graves disease. Across the whole study: The term persistent Graves' disease signified upward of 5 years on antithyroid drugs with positive TSH receptor antibodies.

With 6 bases clipped from V and 10 bases from J, the junction kept 12 bases outside the gene matches. The CDR3 is made up of 14 amino acids. CDR1 and CDR2 (germline): MDHEN, SYDVKM. Relying on iRepertoire HTBI primers and Arm-PCR of CDR3 regions, the team built TCR beta libraries. TCRdb passed the multiplex PCR reads through MiXCR, listing each CDR3 protein once. This table has around 450,000 distinct CDR3 sequences, under 25% appearing once. This TCR was sampled from a female donor with Graves disease. The material was peripheral blood mononuclear cells (PBMCs), obtained when the disease was refractory, from a patient treated with antithyroid drugs. The chain employs TRBV28 and TRBJ1-2, with 9 bases matching TRBD1. The CDR3 DNA is TGTGCCAGCAGCCCGGGGACAGGGATGTTGGACTACACCTTC. Translation gives CASSPGTGMLDYTF.